These 17 T cell receptor beta chains originate from one sample sequenced in a study of T-cell memory formation after mild COVID-19. A single record per CDR3 protein comes from TCRdb applying MiXCR to the 5' RACE reads. The repertoire has roughly 510,000 distinct CDR3 sequences, around a sixth of them found once; the top ten carry roughly 8.2%. Sequenced material: PBMCs or a T cell subset sorted from them (not recorded which). These receptors originate from an adult woman who had mild COVID-19 (a few samples of this study predate the infection). Cell type and time point are not known.

This clonotype was recorded a few times. The chain couples TRBV12-3 or TRBV12-4 to TRBJ1-5, with a weak D call TRBD1 (5 bases). This CDR3 has 17 residues. V lost 4 bases and J 0 bases, leaving 16 bases between the germline ends. Written as DNA, the CDR3 is TGTGCCAGCAGTTCTTGGACAATCTTCTCTAGCAATCAGCCCCAGCATTTT. Translation gives CASSSWTIFSSNQPQHF.

This clonotype was recorded many times. The chain is built from TRBV15 and TRBJ2-7; the match to TRBD2 covers 12 bases. Germline V gives CDR1 LNHNV, CDR2 YYDKDF (reference sequence). V lost 0 bases and J lost 4; bases outside the gene matches: 1. The CDR3 extends over 15 amino acids. CDR3 nucleotide sequence: TGTGCCACCAGCAGAGAGACTAGCGGGAGTTACGAGCAGTACTTC. It encodes CATSRETSGSYEQYF.

The chain links TRBV24-1 to TRBJ2-3; perhaps TRBD1 as D (8 bases). The CDR3 totals 15 residues. CDR1 and CDR2 from the germline V gene are KGHDR and SFDVKD. Trimming took 8 bases from V and 4 from J, leaving 18 bases between them. CDR3: CATTSDRGGSDTQYF. CDR3 bases: TGTGCCACCACCTCTGACAGGGGAGGGTCAGATACGCAGTATTTT.

The rearrangement links TRBV4-3 to TRBJ1-5; TRBD1 might be the D (5 bases). This CDR3 region has 15 residues. V lost 0 bases and J 0 bases, leaving 6 bases between the germline ends. Germline V gives CDR1 LGHNA, CDR2 YSLEER. This CDR3 reads CASSQDRASNQPQHF. CDR3 DNA sequence: TGCGCCAGCAGCCAAGACAGGGCTAGCAATCAGCCCCAGCATTTT.

This clonotype was seen repeatedly, ten times or more. The CDR3 DNA sequence: TGCGCCAGCAGCTTGGACGGGCGGAGAGGAGAGACCCAGTACTTC. This encodes CASSLDGRRGETQYF. The chain combines TRBV5-1 with TRBJ2-5; D remains ambiguous. The CDR3 runs to 15 residues. The germline V and J ends were trimmed by 0 bases and 4 bases, with 13 bases remaining between them. From germline, CDR1 is SGHRS and CDR2 YFSETQ.

This clonotype came up many times. This rearrangement joins TRBV5-1 to TRBJ2-7; 8 nucleotides agree with TRBD1. The length of the CDR3 is 14 residues. Trimming removed 0 bases from V and 3 bases from J; junction bases left unmatched: 2. Per germline, CDR1 SGHRS and CDR2 YFSETQ. In DNA form, the CDR3 reads TGCGCCAGCAGCTTGGTACAGGGGGACTACGAGCAGTACTTC. Encoded protein: CASSLVQGDYEQYF. The full variable domain, in which reference TRBV5-1 and TRBJ2-7 provide the parts outside the CDR3, is KAGVTQTPRYLIKTRGQQVTLSCSPISGHRSVSWYQQTPGQGLQFLFEYFSETQRNKGNFPGRFSGRQFSNSRSEMNVSTLELGDSALYLCASSLVQGDYEQYFGPGTRLTVT.

J is TRBJ2-2 and V is TRBV5-1; weak D call: TRBD2 (5 bases). This CDR3 is 14 amino acids long. Germline lookup yields CDR1 SGHRS and CDR2 YFSETQ. V gave up 6 bases and J gave up 5 bases, with 14 bases separating them. CDR3 sequence (DNA): TGCGCCAGCACTCCAAGGACGGGGACCGGGGAGCTGTTTTTT. This encodes CASTPRTGTGELFF.

CDR3: CASSPSLTGTDTQYF. The DNA of the CDR3 is TGTGCCAGCAGCCCAAGCTTGACAGGCACAGATACGCAGTATTTT. The chain couples TRBV7-8 to TRBJ2-3, with D possibly matching TRBD1 (5 bases). V gave up 5 bases and J gave up 1 base, with 13 bases separating them. CDR1 and CDR2 from the germline V gene are SGHVS and FQNEAQ. This CDR3 comprises 15 residues.

A word on this clonotype: At one end the junction does not follow the germline gene, possibly because of a read error. The rearrangement links TRBV6-5 to TRBJ1-1, with no clear D. The V gene's germline CDR1 is MNHEY and CDR2 SVGAGI. This CDR3 is built from 16 residues. CDR3 nucleotides: TGTGCCAGCAATTACGGGCCAAGAGAGTTAAACACTGAAGCTTTCTTT. Translation: CASNYGPRELNTEAFF.

This clonotype was counted between two and nine times. The chain recombines TRBV7-6 with TRBJ2-5; D possibly corresponds to TRBD1 (6 bases). Trimming cost V 5 bases and J 5 bases, with 18 bases left between them. This CDR3 is 15 amino acids long. Germline loops: CDR1 SGHVS, CDR2 FNYEAQ. CDR3 loop: CASSQRWGLEETQYF. Here the CDR3 DNA reads TGTGCCAGCAGCCAGCGTTGGGGGCTTGAGGAGACCCAGTACTTC.

This chain connects TRBV30 to TRBJ2-1; D is unclear. CDR1 is GTSNPN and CDR2 is SVGIG in the germline V gene (reference sequence). The length of the CDR3 is 12 residues. With 0 bases removed from V and 7 bases from J, the gap between germline ends came to 7 bases. The CDR3 spells CAWSVQSNEQFF. In nucleotides, the CDR3 is TGTGCCTGGAGTGTACAATCGAATGAGCAGTTCTTC.

The chain carries TRBV3-1 and TRBJ2-5, with D maybe TRBD1 (6 bases). Looked up from germline, CDR1 is LGHDT and CDR2 is YNNKEL (reference sequence). V gave up 8 bases and J gave up 7 bases, with 17 bases separating them. The length of the CDR3 is 13 residues. Here the CDR3 reads CASRNDRPGTQYF. In DNA, the CDR3 is TGTGCCAGCCGTAATGACAGGCCGGGGACCCAGTACTTC.

The V call is TRBV28, the J call TRBJ2-7; no firm D call. The CDR3 extends over 15 amino acids. Germline V gene data show CDR1 as MDHEN and CDR2 as SYDVKM. V was clipped by 2 bases and J by 0 bases, with 11 bases between them. The chain's CDR3 is CASSLVVGDSYEQYF. The CDR3 DNA reads as TGTGCCAGCAGTTTAGTAGTCGGCGACTCCTACGAGCAGTACTTC.

This clonotype was detected only a few times. This chain joins TRBV2 and TRBJ2-2, with a weak D call TRBD2 (5 bases). Trimming pared 7 bases from V and 10 bases from J, leaving 16 bases between. The CDR3 loop spans 13 amino acids. CDR1 and CDR2 (germline): SNHLY, FYNNEI. The CDR3 sequence is CASKLTVGEELFF. The CDR3 nucleotides are TGTGCCAGCAAACTAACAGTCGGGGAGGAGCTGTTTTTT.

The V and J genes are TRBV20-1 and TRBJ2-1; the D gene is possibly TRBD2 (6 bases). V lost 3 bases and J lost 1, with 13 bases in between. CDR1 DFQATT and CDR2 SNEGSKA come from the germline V gene (reference sequence). CDR3 length equals 15 residues. The CDR3 DNA reads TGCAGTGCTAGGCCGGGACTTCCTTCCTACAATGAGCAGTTCTTC. Its protein product is CSARPGLPSYNEQFF.

The V gene is TRBV10-3, the J gene TRBJ2-7; TRBD1 is a possible D gene (5 bases). V was pared by 6 bases and J by 1 base, with 13 bases between. Looked up from germline, CDR1 is ENHRY and CDR2 is SYGVKD. The CDR3 totals 14 residues. CDR3 region: CAISKGQNSYEQYF. DNA of the CDR3: TGTGCCATCAGCAAAGGACAAAATTCCTACGAGCAGTACTTC.

On this clonotype: At one of its ends the junction is not consistent with the germline gene, which may arise from a read error. The chain combines TRBV29-1 with TRBJ2-1; D is undetermined. CDR1 is SQVTM and CDR2 is ANQGSEA in the germline V gene. This CDR3 has 12 amino acids. The CDR3, as DNA: TGCAGCGTGGAAGTGAACTACAATGAGCAGTTCTTC. Translated: CSVEVNYNEQFF.